The entry that follows covers one T cell receptor (beta chain) sequence. Antigen: not known. These data originate in a study of cytomegalovirus exposure and HLA in healthy donors. For the study at large: The approximately 130 validation repertoires were reported in a later analysis to have been generated on the same platform as the 500 to 700 first-cohort repertoires. General study points: In vitro data verified three CMV-associated chains as specific for CMV antigens. Overall, roughly 170 TCR beta chains were annotated as cytomegalovirus-associated.

The donors were part of the validation cohort of 95 to 150 subjects. That cohort was separate from the first cohort, which comprised 700 or so subjects. Assay: immunoSEQ multiplex PCR; the TCRdb copy retains only in-frame clones and omits some. The data show a few hundred thousand clones, around 90% seen once. Sequencing input: PBMCs. The TCR comes from a woman between 18 and 30 years old in good health and CMV-seronegative.

The CDR3 bases are TGCGCCAGCAGCGCTAGAGGTGAATTGTTCTTC. Encoded protein: CASSARGELFF. The chain employs TRBV10-1 and TRBJ2-1; D is ambiguous. The germline CDR1 and CDR2 sequences are WNHNN and SYGVQD (reference sequence). Trimming took off 6 bases at V and 15 bases at J, with 15 bases between the two ends. The CDR3 is 11 amino acids.